This T cell receptor beta chain emerged from a study of OX40 agonist ivuxolimab in advanced cancers. At the level of the study: Three partial responders included one hepatocellular carcinoma patient and two cutaneous melanoma patients.

The study sampled blood at baseline, cycle 4 day 1, and cycle 7 day 1. CDR3 size: 15 residues. CDR1 and CDR2 (germline): MNHEY, SMNVEV (reference sequence). The V gene end was trimmed by 5 bases and the J gene end by 4 bases; junction bases not matched to a gene: 4. Clones were read by immunoSEQ multiplex PCR, and TCRdb kept only the in-frame ones, dropping some. Among tens of thousands of clones listed, about four fifths were seen once. V gene TRBV27 combines with J gene TRBJ2-1, with 11 bases fitting TRBD2. The TCR originated in an adult with an advanced solid tumor such as melanoma, head and neck, liver or kidney cancer. The specimen comprised CD4+ or CD8+ T cells sorted from blood, sampled in a trial of the OX40 agonist ivuxolimab. The DNA of the CDR3 is TGTGCCAGCAGTCCCGGGACTAGCGGTTACAATGAGCAGTTCTTC. Amino acids: CASSPGTSGYNEQFF.